This T cell receptor beta chain was sequenced in a study of cytomegalovirus exposure and HLA in healthy donors. Study information: In a later analysis, the 110 or so validation repertoires were reported to have used the same platform as the roughly 600 first-cohort repertoires.

Comment on this clone: Its antigen is unknown.

Study-wide points: The tendency of first-cohort TCR clusters to co-occur in the 100 to 150 validation repertoires was identified by a subsequent analysis.

In germline, CDR1 is LNHNV, CDR2 YYDKDF (reference sequence). The V and J ends lost 1 base and 8 bases respectively, with 17 bases between them. CDR3 size: 15 residues. Clones were read by immunoSEQ multiplex PCR, and TCRdb kept only the in-frame ones, dropping some. The sample consists of 300,000 to 450,000 clones, more than 80% of them appearing once. The chain combines TRBV15 with TRBJ1-2; D remains unclear. The receptor was derived from a woman in her late teens or twenties in good health and CMV-seronegative. Sequenced: PBMCs. The CDR3 loop reads CATSRVTNSALGYTF. CDR3 DNA: TGTGCCACCAGCAGAGTTACAAACAGTGCCTTGGGCTACACCTTC.